Listed here are 18 T cell receptor beta chains from one sample, sequenced in a study of T-cell memory formation after mild COVID-19. MiXCR, run by TCRdb on the 5' RACE reads, gives a single entry per CDR3 protein. Counted here are about 15,000 distinct CDR3 sequences, over 20% occurring once; the ten biggest clones make up 60%. Sequenced material: PBMCs or a T cell subset sorted from them (not recorded which). The source of these receptors is a man younger than 35 who had mild COVID-19 (a few samples of this study predate the infection). Cell type and time point are not known.

In this sample, this clonotype turned up many times. V is TRBV11-2 and J is TRBJ2-5; 10 positions match TRBD2. This CDR3 contains 19 residues. Germline loops: CDR1 SGHAT, CDR2 FQNNGV. Trimming removed 3 bases from V and 3 bases from J; junction bases left unmatched: 16. The CDR3 coding sequence is TGTGCCAGCAGCTTTACTACCGGGACAACCGGACTAGCGGAAGAGACCCAGTACTTC. Its protein product is CASSFTTGTTGLAEETQYF. The whole variable domain, filled in from reference TRBV11-2 and TRBJ2-5, reads EAGVAQSPRYKIIEKRQSVAFWCNPISGHATLYWYQQILGQGPKLLIQFQNNGVVDDSQLPKDRFSAERLKGVDSTLKIQPAKLEDSAVYLCASSFTTGTTGLAEETQYFGPGTRLLVL.

CDR3 region: CASSLVGQGVEQYV. DNA for the CDR3: TGTGCCAGCAGCTTGGTTGGACAGGGGGTCGAGCAGTACGTC. The chain couples TRBV5-6 to TRBJ2-7; 10 nucleotides match TRBD1. The CDR3 totals 14 residues. The V segment lost 0 bases and the J segment 6 bases; nucleotides outside the gene matches: 3. Germline V gene data show CDR1 as SGHDT and CDR2 as YYEEEE.

This clonotype was picked up many times. The genes are TRBV5-5 and TRBJ2-3; D not resolved. V lost 0 bases, J lost 1 base, and 6 bases lay in between. Germline CDR1 and CDR2: SGHKS and YYEKEE (reference sequence). The CDR3 loop spans 14 amino acids. As DNA, the CDR3 is TGTGCCAGCAGCTTGGGGGATGGCACAGATACGCAGTATTTT. Translating it yields CASSLGDGTDTQYF.

V and J are TRBV6-5 and TRBJ2-3; D is unresolved. CDR1 is MNHEY, CDR2 SVGAGI, per germline. This CDR3 is 15 amino acids long. V shed 7 bases and J shed 3 bases, with 17 bases lying between them. The CDR3 region is CASTFGLGETDTQYF. For the CDR3, the DNA is TGTGCCAGCACCTTCGGGCTAGGAGAGACAGATACGCAGTATTTT.

The V and J genes are TRBV6-6 and TRBJ2-7, with TRBD1 matching over 8 bases. Germline CDR1 MNHNY, CDR2 SVGAGI (reference sequence). CDR3 length: 15 residues. The junction had 6 bases not matched to a gene; V was cut back by 5 bases and J by 0 bases. The CDR3, as DNA: TGTGCCAGCAGTGCCCCGACAGGGGACTCCTACGAGCAGTACTTC. It codes for CASSAPTGDSYEQYF.

This clonotype has a count of ten or more. CDR3 protein: CASSLARHQPQHF. CDR3 coding DNA: TGTGCCAGCAGTTTAGCCAGGCATCAGCCCCAGCATTTT. This chain links TRBV27 with TRBJ1-5; unclear D gene. The germline V gene has CDR1 MNHEY and CDR2 SMNVEV (reference sequence). With 2 bases removed from V and 5 bases from J, the gap between germline ends came to 7 bases. The CDR3 extends over 13 amino acids.

This chain links TRBV27 with TRBJ2-1; 12 bases fit TRBD2. CDR1 is MNHEY and CDR2 is SMNVEV in the germline V gene (reference sequence). This CDR3 region has 15 residues. Trimming removed 2 bases from V and 4 bases from J; junction bases left unmatched: 0. The CDR3 sequence: CASSLLAGGYNEQFF. The CDR3 nucleotides read TGTGCCAGCAGTTTACTAGCGGGGGGGTACAATGAGCAGTTCTTC.

This clonotype has at least ten counts. The chain recombines TRBV4-3 with TRBJ2-4; D ambiguous. CDR1 and CDR2 (germline): LGHNA, YSLEER. The CDR3 spans 18 residues. Trimming took off 1 base at V and 0 bases at J, with 16 bases between the two ends. The CDR3, as DNA: TGCGCCAGCAGCCAAGGGGCTTCACGTATTCTAGCCAAAAACATTCAGTACTTC. Its protein is CASSQGASRILAKNIQYF.

This clonotype has at least ten counts. The J gene is TRBJ2-1, the V gene TRBV15; TRBD2 aligns across 9 bases. Germline CDR1 is LNHNV and CDR2 is YYDKDF (reference sequence). This CDR3 region has 16 residues. J gave up 8 bases and V 4 bases, and 12 bases lay outside the gene matches. The CDR3 DNA follows: TGTGCCACCAGCACCCTAGCGGGGCTCTCCCCATATGAGCAGTTCTTC. Translated, it gives CATSTLAGLSPYEQFF.

The chain carries TRBV7-8 and TRBJ2-3; tentative D call: TRBD2 (6 bases). Trimming took off 1 base at V and 2 bases at J, with 13 bases between the two ends. Germline V lookup: CDR1 SGHVS, CDR2 FQNEAQ. The CDR3 totals 16 residues. CDR3 sequence (DNA): TGTGCCAGCAGCTTAGGGCGCGGGATAAACACAGATACGCAGTATTTT. Protein sequence: CASSLGRGINTDTQYF. The full variable domain, rest sourced from reference TRBV7-8 and TRBJ2-3, is GAGVSQSPRYKVAKRGQDVALRCDPISGHVSLFWYQQALGQGPEFLTYFQNEAQLDKSGLPSDRFFAERPEGSVSTLKIQRTQQEDSAVYLCASSLGRGINTDTQYFGPGTRLTVL.

This clonotype was detected many times. The chain is built from TRBV20-1 and TRBJ1-2, with D maybe TRBD1 (5 bases). Germline assignment: CDR1 DFQATT and CDR2 SNEGSKA (reference sequence). The CDR3 totals 9 residues. In DNA, the CDR3 is TGCAGGGAGGGGTATGGCTACACCTTC. The encoded protein is CREGYGYTF.

This clonotype was seen at least ten times. The chain couples TRBV20-1 to TRBJ2-5; a weak D match, TRBD1 (5 bases). Trimming removed 2 bases at V and 1 base at J, with 17 bases between. CDR1 and CDR2 (germline): DFQATT, SNEGSKA (reference sequence). The CDR3 contains 16 residues. CDR3 nucleotides: TGCAGTGCTAGAAAGTGGGGCGGAGTCTTCCAAGAGACCCAGTACTTC. Protein product: CSARKWGGVFQETQYF.

This clonotype was observed many times. The rearrangement uses TRBV29-1 and TRBJ1-1; D remains unclear. V was clipped by 3 bases and J by 7 bases, with 12 bases between them. Looked up from germline, CDR1 is SQVTM and CDR2 is ANQGSEA. The CDR3 loop spans 12 amino acids. The CDR3 region is CSVERQAFEAFF. The CDR3 nucleotides read TGCAGCGTTGAGCGTCAGGCTTTTGAAGCTTTCTTT. The entire variable domain, with the rest obtained from reference TRBV29-1 and TRBJ1-1, is as follows: SAVISQKPSRDICQRGTSLTIQCQVDSQVTMMFWYRQQPGQSLTLIATANQGSEATYESGFVIDKFPISRPNLTFSTLTVSNMSPEDSSIYLCSVERQAFEAFFGQGTRLTVV.

The sample holds many counts of this clonotype. The chain links TRBV27 to TRBJ1-4; D not certain. Germline V gene sequence: CDR1 MNHEY, CDR2 SMNVEV (reference sequence). The V gene lost 6 bases and the J gene lost 3 bases, with 23 bases spanning the gap. This CDR3 has 18 residues. The CDR3 loop is CASSRLLPPRPANEKLFF. In nucleotides, the CDR3 is TGTGCCAGCAGCCGGTTACTCCCTCCACGGCCCGCTAATGAAAAACTGTTTTTT.

The chain carries TRBV6-2 or TRBV6-3 and TRBJ2-3, with D possibly matching TRBD2 (5 bases). The V end was cut by 0 bases, the J end by 5 bases, with 12 bases between. Per the germline V gene, CDR1 is MNHEY and CDR2 is SVGEGT. The CDR3 loop spans 15 amino acids. The CDR3 sequence: CASSYSILGIDTQYF. CDR3 in DNA: TGTGCCAGCAGTTACTCGATACTAGGAATAGATACGCAGTATTTT.

The CDR3 here is CASNPRGSYNSPLHF. DNA of the CDR3: TGTGCCAGCAACCCCCGGGGCTCCTATAATTCACCCCTCCACTTT. This rearrangement joins TRBV9 to TRBJ1-6, with D unresolved. With 6 bases removed from V and 0 bases from J, the gap between germline ends came to 10 bases. The germline V gene has CDR1 SGDLS and CDR2 YYNGEE. The CDR3 spans 15 residues.

The rearrangement joins TRBV10-1 to TRBJ2-3; D call uncertain. Trimming stripped 4 bases from V and 0 bases from J, with 8 bases between. This CDR3 is built from 14 residues. The germline gives CDR1 WNHNN, CDR2 SYGVQD (reference sequence). Written as DNA, the CDR3 is TGCGCCAGCAGTGGGAGTAGTAGCACAGATACGCAGTATTTT. It specifies CASSGSSSTDTQYF.

This clonotype was counted many times. The V and J genes are TRBV4-2 and TRBJ1-2; D ambiguous. From germline, CDR1 is LGHNA and CDR2 YNFKEQ. Trimming pared 0 bases from V and 6 bases from J, leaving 11 bases between. The CDR3 loop spans 14 amino acids. The CDR3 DNA follows: TGTGCCAGCAGCCAAGATAACCCGAACCATGGCTACACCTTC. It yields the protein CASSQDNPNHGYTF.